Sequencing of this T cell receptor beta chain was carried out in a study of T cell changes during pregnancy in multiple sclerosis. Some clones are missing from TCRdb's copy, which holds only in-frame ones; the method was immunoSEQ multiplex PCR. The table has fewer than 40,000 clones, about 90% seen once. Trimming pared 3 bases from V and 14 bases from J, leaving 20 bases between. CDR1 and CDR2 from the germline V gene are SGHAT and FQNNGV. This CDR3 contains 14 residues. The V and J genes are TRBV11-2 and TRBJ2-1; TRBD2 might be the D (6 bases). Here the sequenced sample was CD8+ T cells from peripheral blood mononuclear cells, taken after pregnancy. This receptor was taken from a female donor with multiple sclerosis, enrolled in a pregnancy study. This CDR3 reads CASSLGGEAFSEFF. In nucleotides, the CDR3 is TGTGCCAGCAGCTTGGGCGGGGAGGCGTTCTCGGAGTTCTTC.